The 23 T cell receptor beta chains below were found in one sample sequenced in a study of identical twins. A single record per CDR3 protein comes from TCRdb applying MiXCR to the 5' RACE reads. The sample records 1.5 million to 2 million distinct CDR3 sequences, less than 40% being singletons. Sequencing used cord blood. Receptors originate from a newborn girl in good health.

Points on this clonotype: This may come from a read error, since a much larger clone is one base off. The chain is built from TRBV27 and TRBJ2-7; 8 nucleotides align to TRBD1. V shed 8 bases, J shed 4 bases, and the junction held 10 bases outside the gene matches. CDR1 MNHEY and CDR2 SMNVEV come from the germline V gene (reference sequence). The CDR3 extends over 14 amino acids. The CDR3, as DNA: TGTGCCAGCGCACTGAGGACAGGGAGGTACGAGCAGTACTTC. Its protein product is CASALRTGRYEQYF.

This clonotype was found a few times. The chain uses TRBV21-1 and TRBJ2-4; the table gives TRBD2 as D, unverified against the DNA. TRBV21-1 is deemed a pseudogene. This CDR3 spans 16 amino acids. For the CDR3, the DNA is TGTGCCAGCGGAAGCCGGACTAGCGGAACAAAAAACATTCAGTACTTC. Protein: CASGSRTSGTKNIQYF.

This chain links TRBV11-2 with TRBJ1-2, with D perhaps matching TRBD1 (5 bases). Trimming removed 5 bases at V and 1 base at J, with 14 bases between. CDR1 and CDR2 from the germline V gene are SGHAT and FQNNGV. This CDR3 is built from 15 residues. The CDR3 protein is CASSPIKTVNYGYTF. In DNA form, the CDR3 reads TGTGCCAGCAGCCCTATTAAGACAGTTAACTATGGCTACACCTTC. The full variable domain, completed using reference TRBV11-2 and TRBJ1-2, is EAGVAQSPRYKIIEKRQSVAFWCNPISGHATLYWYQQILGQGPKLLIQFQNNGVVDDSQLPKDRFSAERLKGVDSTLKIQPAKLEDSAVYLCASSPIKTVNYGYTFGSGTRLTVV.

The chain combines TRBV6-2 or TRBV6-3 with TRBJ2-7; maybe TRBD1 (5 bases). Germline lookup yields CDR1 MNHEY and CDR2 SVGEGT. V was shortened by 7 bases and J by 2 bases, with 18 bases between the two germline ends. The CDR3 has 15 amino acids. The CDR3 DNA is TGTGCCAGCACCCCTATCCAGGGATCCACCTACGAGCAGTACTTC. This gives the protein CASTPIQGSTYEQYF.

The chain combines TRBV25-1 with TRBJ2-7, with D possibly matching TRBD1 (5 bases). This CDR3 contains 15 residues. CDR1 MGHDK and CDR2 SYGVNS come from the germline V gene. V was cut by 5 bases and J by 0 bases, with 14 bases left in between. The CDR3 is CASSPSDSYSYEQYF. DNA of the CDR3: TGTGCCAGCAGTCCTTCTGACAGTTACTCCTACGAGCAGTACTTC.

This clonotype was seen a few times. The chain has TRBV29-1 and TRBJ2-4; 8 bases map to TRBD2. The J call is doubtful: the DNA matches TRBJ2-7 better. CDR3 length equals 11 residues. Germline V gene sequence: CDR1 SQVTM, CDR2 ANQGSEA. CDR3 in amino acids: CSAGTRGEQYF. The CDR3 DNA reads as TGCAGCGCCGGGACTAGAGGCGAGCAGTACTTC.

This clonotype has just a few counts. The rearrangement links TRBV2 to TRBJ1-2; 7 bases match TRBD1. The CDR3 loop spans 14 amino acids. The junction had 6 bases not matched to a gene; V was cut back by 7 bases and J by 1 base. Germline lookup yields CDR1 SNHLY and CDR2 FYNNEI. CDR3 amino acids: CASIRTGVNYGYTF. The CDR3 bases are TGTGCCAGCATCAGGACAGGAGTTAACTATGGCTACACCTTC.

Here the CDR3 DNA reads TGTGCCAGCAGCCCTAAGATCGGGGTTGGGGGACTAGCGGGAACCTACGAGCAGTACTTC. Encoded protein: CASSPKIGVGGLAGTYEQYF. The V gene is TRBV14, the J gene TRBJ2-7; 13 bases fit TRBD2. With 4 bases clipped from V and 2 bases from J, the junction kept 17 bases outside the gene matches. CDR3 size: 20 residues. The V gene's germline CDR1 is SGHDN and CDR2 FVKESK.

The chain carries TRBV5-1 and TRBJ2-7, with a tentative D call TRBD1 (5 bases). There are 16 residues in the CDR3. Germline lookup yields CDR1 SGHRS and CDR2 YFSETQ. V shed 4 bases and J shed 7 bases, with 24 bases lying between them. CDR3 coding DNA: TGCGCCAGCAGCGTCCCCGAAAGGGGTGAGACGGGTGAGCAGTACTTC. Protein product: CASSVPERGETGEQYF.

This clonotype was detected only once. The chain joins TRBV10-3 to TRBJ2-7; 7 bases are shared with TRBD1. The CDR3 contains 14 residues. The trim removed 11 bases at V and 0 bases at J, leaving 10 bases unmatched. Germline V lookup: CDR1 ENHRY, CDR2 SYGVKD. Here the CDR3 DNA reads TGTGCCGCCGCTACAGGGGATAGCTCCTACGAGCAGTACTTC. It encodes CAAATGDSSYEQYF.

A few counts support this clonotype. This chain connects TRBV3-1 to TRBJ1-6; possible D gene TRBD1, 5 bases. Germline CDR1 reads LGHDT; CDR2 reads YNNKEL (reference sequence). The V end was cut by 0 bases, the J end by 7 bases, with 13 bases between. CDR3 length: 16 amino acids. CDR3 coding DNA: TGTGCCAGCAGCCAAGAAGGGGCCCTTTTAAATTCACCCCTCCACTTT. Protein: CASSQEGALLNSPLHF.

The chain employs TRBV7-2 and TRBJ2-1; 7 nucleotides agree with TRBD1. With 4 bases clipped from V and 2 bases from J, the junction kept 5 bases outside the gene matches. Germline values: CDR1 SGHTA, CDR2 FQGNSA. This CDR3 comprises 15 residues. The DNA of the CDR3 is TGTGCCAGCAGCTCCAGACAGGGACCCTACAATGAGCAGTTCTTC. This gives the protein CASSSRQGPYNEQFF.

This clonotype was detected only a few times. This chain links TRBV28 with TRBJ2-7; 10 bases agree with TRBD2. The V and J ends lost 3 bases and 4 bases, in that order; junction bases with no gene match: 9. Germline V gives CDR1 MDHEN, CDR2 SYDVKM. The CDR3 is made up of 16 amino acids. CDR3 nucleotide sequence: TGTGCCAGCAGTTTCTCTTTAGCGGGAGGCGGATACGAGCAGTACTTC. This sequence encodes CASSFSLAGGGYEQYF. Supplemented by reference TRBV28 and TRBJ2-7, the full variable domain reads DVKVTQSSRYLVKRTGEKVFLECVQDMDHENMFWYRQDPGLGLRLIYFSYDVKMKEKGDIPEGYSVSREKKERFSLILESASTNQTSMYLCASSFSLAGGGYEQYFGPGTRLTVT.

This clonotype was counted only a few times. CDR3 sequence: CASSLVGAGGYGYTF. The CDR3 DNA is TGTGCCAGCAGCTTAGTGGGGGCCGGCGGCTATGGCTACACCTTC. The chain is built from TRBV7-2 and TRBJ1-2; tentatively, D is TRBD1 (6 bases). Germline values: CDR1 SGHTA, CDR2 FQGNSA. The CDR3 spans 15 residues. V lost 1 base and J 4 bases, leaving 13 bases between the germline ends.

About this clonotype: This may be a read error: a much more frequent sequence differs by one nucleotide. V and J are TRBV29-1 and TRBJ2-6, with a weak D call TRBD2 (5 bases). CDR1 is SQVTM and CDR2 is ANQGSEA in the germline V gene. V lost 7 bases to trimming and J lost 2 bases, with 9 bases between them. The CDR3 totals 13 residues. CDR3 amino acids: CSAPGTGANVLTF. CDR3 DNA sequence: TGCAGCGCTCCGGGAACTGGGGCCAACGTCCTGACTTTC.

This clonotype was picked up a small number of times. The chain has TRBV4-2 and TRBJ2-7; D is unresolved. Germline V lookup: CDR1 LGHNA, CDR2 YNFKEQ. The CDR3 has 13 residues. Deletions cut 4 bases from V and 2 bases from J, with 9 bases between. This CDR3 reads CASSPTAAYEQYF. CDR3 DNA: TGTGCCAGCAGCCCTACTGCGGCCTACGAGCAGTACTTC.

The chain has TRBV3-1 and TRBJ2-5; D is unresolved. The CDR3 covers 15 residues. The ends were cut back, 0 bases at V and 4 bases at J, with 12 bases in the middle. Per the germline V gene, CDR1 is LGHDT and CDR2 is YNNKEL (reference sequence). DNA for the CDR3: TGTGCCAGCAGCCAAGAAGAAGGCAATGGAGAGACCCAGTACTTC. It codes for CASSQEEGNGETQYF.

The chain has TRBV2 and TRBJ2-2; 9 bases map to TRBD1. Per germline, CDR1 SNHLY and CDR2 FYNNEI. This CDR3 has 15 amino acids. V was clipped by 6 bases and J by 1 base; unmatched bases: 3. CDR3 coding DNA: TGTGCCAGCAGCTGGGGACAGGGGAACACCGGGGAGCTGTTTTTT. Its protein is CASSWGQGNTGELFF.

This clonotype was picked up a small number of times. The CDR3 DNA reads as TGCGCCAGCAGCCAACCCGGACAGGGAAAGACCCAGTACTTC. This gives the protein CASSQPGQGKTQYF. The chain combines TRBV4-1 with TRBJ2-5; 8 bases are shared with TRBD1. Germline V gene sequence: CDR1 MGHRA, CDR2 YSYEKL. This CDR3 contains 14 residues. V shed 2 bases, J shed 6 bases, and the junction held 5 bases outside the gene matches.

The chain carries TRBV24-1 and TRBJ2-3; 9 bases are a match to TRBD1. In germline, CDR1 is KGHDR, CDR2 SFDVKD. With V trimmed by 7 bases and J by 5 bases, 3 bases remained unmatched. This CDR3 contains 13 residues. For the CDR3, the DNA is TGTGCCACCAGGGGGACAGGGTTAGATACGCAGTATTTT. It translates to CATRGTGLDTQYF.

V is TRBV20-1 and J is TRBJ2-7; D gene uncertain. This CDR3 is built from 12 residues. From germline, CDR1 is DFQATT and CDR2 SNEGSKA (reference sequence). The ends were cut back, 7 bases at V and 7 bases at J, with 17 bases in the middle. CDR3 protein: CSGNPFTREQYF. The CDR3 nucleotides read TGCAGTGGGAACCCGTTCACTCGGGAGCAGTACTTC.

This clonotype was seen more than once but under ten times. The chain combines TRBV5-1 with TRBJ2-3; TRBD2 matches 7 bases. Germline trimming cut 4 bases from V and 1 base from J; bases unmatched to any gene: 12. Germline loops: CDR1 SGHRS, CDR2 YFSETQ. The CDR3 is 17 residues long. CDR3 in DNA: TGCGCCAGCAGCACTGTTCGGAGCGGGGAGGGCACAGATACGCAGTATTTT. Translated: CASSTVRSGEGTDTQYF. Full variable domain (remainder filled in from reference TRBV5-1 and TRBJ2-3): KAGVTQTPRYLIKTRGQQVTLSCSPISGHRSVSWYQQTPGQGLQFLFEYFSETQRNKGNFPGRFSGRQFSNSRSEMNVSTLELGDSALYLCASSTVRSGEGTDTQYFGPGTRLTVL.

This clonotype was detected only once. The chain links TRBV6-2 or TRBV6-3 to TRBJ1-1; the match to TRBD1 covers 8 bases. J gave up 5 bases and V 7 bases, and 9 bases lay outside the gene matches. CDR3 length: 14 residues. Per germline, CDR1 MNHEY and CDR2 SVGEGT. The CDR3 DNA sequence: TGTGCCAGCAACCACCAGGGGGCGAGGACTGAAGCTTTCTTT. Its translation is CASNHQGARTEAFF.